This T cell receptor (beta chain) is drawn from a study of T-cell reconstitution after alpha-beta-depleted transplantation in children. Study-wide results and limits: Reportedly, only several hundred clones from non-depleted graft cells drove alpha-beta T-cell counts at about two months. The main origin of T-cell counts and diversity one year after transplant was newly produced T cells.

In the case of this clonotype: As yet, its antigen is unknown.

Unique molecular identifiers were incorporated when the TCRbeta library was constructed. One entry per CDR3 protein, called by TCRdb with MiXCR from the PCR reads. The data contain 450,000 to 550,000 distinct CDR3 sequences, more than 9.5% of them singletons. Germline CDR1 SEHNR, CDR2 FQNEAQ (reference sequence). Trimming pared 1 base from V and 3 bases from J, leaving 9 bases between. This CDR3 is built from 14 residues. Sequencing was performed on PBMCs, mostly from graft donor cells, taken 180 days after TCRalphabeta/CD19-depleted stem cell transplant. This chain connects TRBV7-9 to TRBJ1-1; D unresolved. The receptor's source is a female patient aged 2 to 10 who had a stem cell transplant for aplastic anemia, so the T cells may come from the graft donor. The CDR3 bases are TGTGCCAGCAGCTTAGTAGGCAGCTACACTGAAGCTTTCTTT. Residues: CASSLVGSYTEAFF.